Here is one T cell receptor (beta chain) with its context. Antigen unknown. The source of the sample is a study of monozygotic twins with inflammatory bowel disease. Study-level points and caveats: Relative to healthy twins, IBD patients had fewer clonotypes in common with others, a gap that was especially apparent with disease activity.

TCRdb reprocessed the 5' RACE reads, with one entry per CDR3 protein and no DNA. The sample has approximately 400,000 distinct CDR3 sequences. Germline CDR1 and CDR2: LGHDT and YNNKEL (reference sequence). CDR3 length: 15 amino acids. Material: blood. The clonotype comes from a human donor with ulcerative colitis or Crohn's disease, or a healthy co-twin of an affected twin (not recorded which). The chain recombines TRBV3-1 with TRBJ1-2; as DNA is missing, the TRBD1 call by TCRdb cannot be tested. The CDR3 is CASSQARGDGYGYTF.